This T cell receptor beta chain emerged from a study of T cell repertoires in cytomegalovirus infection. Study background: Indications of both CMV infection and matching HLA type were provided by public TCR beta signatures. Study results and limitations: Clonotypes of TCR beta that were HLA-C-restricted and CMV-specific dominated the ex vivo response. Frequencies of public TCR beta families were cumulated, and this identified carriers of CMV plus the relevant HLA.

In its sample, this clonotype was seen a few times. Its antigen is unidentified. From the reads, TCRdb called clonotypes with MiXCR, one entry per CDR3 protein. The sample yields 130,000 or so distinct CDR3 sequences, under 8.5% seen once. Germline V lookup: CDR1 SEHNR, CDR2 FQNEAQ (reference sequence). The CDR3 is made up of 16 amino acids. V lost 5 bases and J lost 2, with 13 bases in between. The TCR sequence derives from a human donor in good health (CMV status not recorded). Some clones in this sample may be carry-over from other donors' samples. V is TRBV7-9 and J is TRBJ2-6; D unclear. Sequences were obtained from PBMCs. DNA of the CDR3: TGTGCCAGCAGCAGACACGATGGGGCTGGGGCCAACGTCCTGACTTTC. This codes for CASSRHDGAGANVLTF.